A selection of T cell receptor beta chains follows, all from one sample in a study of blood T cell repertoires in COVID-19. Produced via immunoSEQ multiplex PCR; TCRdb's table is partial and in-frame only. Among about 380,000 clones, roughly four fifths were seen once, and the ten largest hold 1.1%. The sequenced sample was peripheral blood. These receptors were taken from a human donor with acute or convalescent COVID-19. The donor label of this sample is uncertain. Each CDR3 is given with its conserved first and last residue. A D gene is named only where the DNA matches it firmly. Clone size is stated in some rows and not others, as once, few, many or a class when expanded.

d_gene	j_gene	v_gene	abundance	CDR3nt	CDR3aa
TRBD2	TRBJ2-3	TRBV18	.	TGTGCCAGCTCACCGCTAGCGGGAGCAGATACGCAGTATTTT	CASSPLAGADTQYF
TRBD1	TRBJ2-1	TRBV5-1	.	TGCGCCAGCAGAGGGACAGGGTGGGACAATGAGCAGTTCTTC	CASRGTGWDNEQFF
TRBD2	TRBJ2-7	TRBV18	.	TGTGCCAGCTCACCAGACCTAGCGGGAGGGCCCTCCTACGAGCAGTACTTC	CASSPDLAGGPSYEQYF
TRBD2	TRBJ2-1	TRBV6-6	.	TGTGCCAGCAGTAAAAGACTAGCGGGGGGGCCCAATGAGCAGTTCTTC	CASSKRLAGGPNEQFF
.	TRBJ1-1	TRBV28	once	TGTGCCAGCAGTGCACTCGTCGCTAACACTGAAGCTTTCTTT	CASSALVANTEAFF
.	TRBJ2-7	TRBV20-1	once	TGCAGCGGGGACATGGTCTACGAGCAGTACTTC	CSGDMVYEQYF
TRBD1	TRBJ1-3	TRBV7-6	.	TGTGCCAGCAGCTTGATGGGACAGGGCTCTGGAAACACCATATATTTT	CASSLMGQGSGNTIYF
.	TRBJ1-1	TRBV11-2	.	TGTGCCAGCAGCTTAGGCGTGAACACTGAAGCTTTCTTT	CASSLGVNTEAFF
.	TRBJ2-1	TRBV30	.	TGTGCCTGGATTGCGGGCGAGCAGTTCTTC	CAWIAGEQFF
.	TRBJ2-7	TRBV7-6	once	TGTGCCAGCAGCCCTCAACAGGGCTACGAGCAGTACTTC	CASSPQQGYEQYF
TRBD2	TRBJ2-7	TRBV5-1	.	TGCGCCAGCAGCTTCAAGGTAGCGGGATCCTACGAGCAGTACTTC	CASSFKVAGSYEQYF
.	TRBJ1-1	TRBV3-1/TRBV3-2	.	TGTGCCAGCAGCCCGGCCGGGGGTGAAGCTTTCTTT	CASSPAGGEAFF
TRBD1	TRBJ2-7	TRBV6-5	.	TGTGCCAGCAGTTACTCGGGACAGGGGGTATACGAGCAGTACTTC	CASSYSGQGVYEQYF
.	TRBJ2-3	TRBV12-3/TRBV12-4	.	TGTGCCAGCAGTTTAACAGGCACAGATACGCAGTATTTT	CASSLTGTDTQYF
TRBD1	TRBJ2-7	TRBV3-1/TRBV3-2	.	TGTGCCAGCAGGACAGGGGGGTCCTACGAGCAGTACTTC	CASRTGGSYEQYF
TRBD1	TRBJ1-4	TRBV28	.	TGTGCCAGCAGCCACAGGGGTTTTGGTGAAAAACTGTTTTTT	CASSHRGFGEKLFF
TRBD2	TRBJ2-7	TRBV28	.	TGTGCCAGCAGCCCTCCCCGGGTCGCGGGAGGCTACGAGCAGTACTTC	CASSPPRVAGGYEQYF
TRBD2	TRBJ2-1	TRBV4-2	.	TGTGCCAGCAGCCAAGAAGAAGCGGGAGGTGTTTACAATGAGCAGTTCTTC	CASSQEEAGGVYNEQFF
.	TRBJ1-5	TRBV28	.	TGTGCCAGCAGCCTCCGAAACCCAGACAGTCAGCCCCAGCATTTT	CASSLRNPDSQPQHF
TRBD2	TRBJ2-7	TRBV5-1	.	TGCGCCCGCAGCTGGGGGCGCGGGGGGGCGACCTACGAGCAGTACTTC	CARSWGRGGATYEQYF
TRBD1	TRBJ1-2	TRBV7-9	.	TGTGCCAGCAGCTTAGGACAGGGGGCGCGTGGCTACACCTTC	CASSLGQGARGYTF
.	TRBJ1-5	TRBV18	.	TGTGCCAGCTCACCACGTTCCCAAGGACATACCAGCAATCAGCCCCAGCATTTT	CASSPRSQGHTSNQPQHF
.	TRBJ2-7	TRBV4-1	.	TGCGCCAGCAGCCAAGATGGTTATAGCGGATACGAGCAGTACTTC	CASSQDGYSGYEQYF
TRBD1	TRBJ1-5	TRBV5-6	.	TGTGCCAGCAGCTTGTATACAGGGGCTTCTCAGCCCCAGCATTTT	CASSLYTGASQPQHF
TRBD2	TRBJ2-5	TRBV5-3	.	TGTGCCAGAAGCTCCGGGGAGGGCGGGAAGACCCAGTACTTC	CARSSGEGGKTQYF
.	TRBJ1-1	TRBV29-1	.	TGCAGCGTTTGGTGGGGCCCGAACACTGAAGCTTTCTTT	CSVWWGPNTEAFF
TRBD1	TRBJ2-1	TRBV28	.	TGTGCCAGCAGTGGTTTGACAGGGGTAAATGAGCAGTTCTTC	CASSGLTGVNEQFF
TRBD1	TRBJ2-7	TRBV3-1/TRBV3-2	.	TGTGCCAGCAGCCAAGGAGGAGGGACAGGGTCCTACGAGCAGTACTTC	CASSQGGGTGSYEQYF
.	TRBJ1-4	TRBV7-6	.	TGTGCCAGCAGCCCTACGTTCAAAACTAATGAAAAACTGTTTTTT	CASSPTFKTNEKLFF
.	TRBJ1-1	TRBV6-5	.	TGTGCCTGGGGCTCGGACAGACTTAAAGCTTTCTTT	CAWGSDRLKAFF
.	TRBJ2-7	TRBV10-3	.	TGTGCCATCAGTGAGTCCGGCGGATACCTCTCCTACGAGCAGTACTTC	CAISESGGYLSYEQYF
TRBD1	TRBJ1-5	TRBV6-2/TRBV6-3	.	TGTGCCAGCAGTTACTCTCCTCGGCGACAGGGGAAATCCAATCAGCCCCAGCATTTT	CASSYSPRRQGKSNQPQHF
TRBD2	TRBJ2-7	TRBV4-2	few	TGTGCCAGCAGCCGGGGACTAGCGGACGCATCCGAGCAGTACTTC	CASSRGLADASEQYF
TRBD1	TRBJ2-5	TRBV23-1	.	TGCGCCAGCAGACCCCAGACAGGGATTCAAGAGACCCAGTACTTC	CASRPQTGIQETQYF
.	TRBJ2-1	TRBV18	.	TGTGCCAGCTCACCACCTGGGCGCTCCTACAATGAGCAGTTCTTC	CASSPPGRSYNEQFF
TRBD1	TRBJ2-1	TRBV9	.	TGTGCCAGCAGCGTAGTGTCAGGGGGCAGGGTTGGGGAGCAGTTCTTC	CASSVVSGGRVGEQFF
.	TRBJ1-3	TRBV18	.	TGTGCCAGCTCACCTATCCCGGCGGCTCCGGGCTCTGGAAACACCATATATTTT	CASSPIPAAPGSGNTIYF
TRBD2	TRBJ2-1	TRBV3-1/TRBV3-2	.	TGTGCCAGCAGCCCTTCGGGACTAGCGGGGGCCAGCTCTTACAATGAGCAGTTCTTC	CASSPSGLAGASSYNEQFF
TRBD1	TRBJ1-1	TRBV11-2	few	TGTGCCAGCAGCTTCCGGACAGGGTGGAACACTGAAGCTTTCTTT	CASSFRTGWNTEAFF
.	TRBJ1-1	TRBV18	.	TGTGCCAGCTCACCTCAAGGGGGACAACTGAACACTGAAGCTTTCTTT	CASSPQGGQLNTEAFF
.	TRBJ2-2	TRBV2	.	TGTGCCAGCAGTATCCTTTGGGGCGTCGGGGAGCTGTTTTTT	CASSILWGVGELFF